What follows describes a single TCR beta chain. Its antigen is not known. Germline-derived CDR1 and CDR2 are KGHSH and LQKENI. With V trimmed by 3 bases and J by 4 bases, 2 bases remained unmatched. The CDR3 consists of 14 residues. The data belong to a study of T cells after yellow fever vaccination. Study overall: Low-cell-number fractions were prepared with SMART-Seq v4 Ultra Low Input. Study outcomes and limitations: Contaminants from the bulk population, in the form of abundant clonotypes, could be found in FACS-sorted repertoires. Most clones from primary vaccination were detected again post-booster (96% CD4, 88% CD8).

TCRdb reanalysed the 5' RACE reads using MiXCR and keeps one entry per CDR3 protein. This table has 250,000 to 350,000 distinct CDR3 sequences, roughly 8.7% appearing once. This clonotype was obtained from a man between 18 and 29 years old who received the YFV17D yellow fever vaccine. Specimen: CD4+ T cells sorted from PBMCs, collected 5 days after the yellow fever booster vaccination. V gene TRBV18 combines with J gene TRBJ2-5, with 10 bases fitting TRBD1. The CDR3 DNA reads TGTGCCAGCTCACCGGGACAGGGGATAGAGACCCAGTACTTC. Its translation: CASSPGQGIETQYF.